These T cell receptor beta chains were read from a single sample in a study of memory B cells and T cells in multiple sclerosis. Generated by immunoSEQ multiplex PCR, the TCRdb table keeps only in-frame clones and is missing some. Here the sample spans fewer than 15,000 clones, about 70% being singletons. The material sequenced was memory (CD45RO+) CD4+ T cells from blood. These receptors were taken from a human donor with multiple sclerosis. The CDR3 runs from the conserved cysteine through the conserved F or W. The D gene is left open where the match is weak. Only part of the rows carry a size: once, few, many, or a class if the clone is expanded.

d_gene | j_gene | abundance | v_gene | CDR3nt | CDR3aa
TRBD1 | TRBJ2-2 | . | TRBV5-6 | TGTGCCAGCAGCGATTTGACAGGGGGAGTTTACACCGGGGAGCTGTTTTTT | CASSDLTGGVYTGELFF
. | TRBJ2-5 | . | TRBV6-1 | TGTGCCAGCAGTGATTGGCGGAATCAAGAGACCCAGTACTTC | CASSDWRNQETQYF
TRBD1 | TRBJ1-2 | . | TRBV19 | TGTGCCAGTAGGGGGACAGGGAGGAACTATGGCTACACCTTC | CASRGTGRNYGYTF
. | TRBJ2-5 | . | TRBV25-1 | TGTGCCAGCAGTGACAGGCTCTTAATGGAGACCCAGTACTTC | CASSDRLLMETQYF
. | TRBJ1-2 | . | TRBV5-1 | TGCGCCAGCAGCTTGGTACCCCAGGGAGGTGGCTACACCTTC | CASSLVPQGGGYTF
TRBD1 | TRBJ1-2 | few | TRBV5-6 | TGTGCCAGCAGCTGGTGGGGGACAGACGTCTATGGCTACACCTTC | CASSWWGTDVYGYTF
. | TRBJ2-1 | . | TRBV4-1 | TGCGCCAGCAGCCAAGATTCTAGCGACTACAATGAGCAGTTCTTC | CASSQDSSDYNEQFF
TRBD1 | TRBJ1-5 | . | TRBV27 | TGTGCCAGCAGCCCTGGGACAGGAGTTAGCAATCAGCCCCAGCATTTT | CASSPGTGVSNQPQHF
TRBD2 | TRBJ2-1 | . | TRBV5-1 | TGCGCCAGCAGCTTGGATAGCGGGAGTAGCAATGAGCAGTTCTTC | CASSLDSGSSNEQFF
. | TRBJ2-3 | . | TRBV6-4 | TGTGCCAGCAGTCCAGAAGGGGGAGATACGCAGTATTTT | CASSPEGGDTQYF
TRBD2 | TRBJ2-1 | . | TRBV9 | TGTGCCAGCAGCGGGGGGACTAGCGGAGGGGTCTACAATGAGCAGTTCTTC | CASSGGTSGGVYNEQFF
TRBD1 | TRBJ1-2 | . | TRBV11-2 | TGTGCCAGCAGCGCAGCCGGACAGGGTCGGGGCTACACCTTC | CASSAAGQGRGYTF
. | TRBJ2-5 | . | TRBV25-1 | TGTGCCAGCAGTGGGCCAGGGATTCAAGAGACCCAGTACTTC | CASSGPGIQETQYF
TRBD2 | TRBJ2-5 | . | TRBV7-3 | TGTGCCAGCAGCTCGATGACTAGCGGGGGGGAGACCCAGTACTTC | CASSSMTSGGETQYF
TRBD2 | TRBJ2-3 | . | TRBV5-1 | TGCGCCAGCAGGGCGGGAGGGCCGGGTGATACGCAGTATTTT | CASRAGGPGDTQYF
TRBD2 | TRBJ2-3 | once | TRBV6-1 | TGTGCCAGCAGTGCGACGACTAGCGTCACAGATACGCAGTATTTT | CASSATTSVTDTQYF
. | TRBJ2-1 | few | TRBV29-1 | TGCAGCGTGGGCGCCGCTAGCAAACCCTACAATGAGCAGTTCTTC | CSVGAASKPYNEQFF
TRBD2 | TRBJ2-7 | . | TRBV28 | TGTGCCAGCAGTCCCTTGGCGGGGACTAGGCAGTACTTC | CASSPLAGTRQYF
. | TRBJ2-1 | few | TRBV5-4 | TGTGCCAGCAGCAAGACAGCGAGACCTTACAATGAGCAGTTCTTC | CASSKTARPYNEQFF
. | TRBJ2-2 | . | TRBV5-1 | TGCGCCAGCAGCCCCCAAAACACCGGGGAGCTGTTTTTT | CASSPQNTGELFF
TRBD2 | TRBJ2-4 | . | TRBV6-1 | TGTGCCAGCAGTGTGGGACTAGCGGGAGCTGGCTTTGGCATTCAGTACTTC | CASSVGLAGAGFGIQYF
TRBD2 | TRBJ2-3 | . | TRBV29-1 | TGCAGCACGGGACTAGCGGGATATTGGGATTTT | CSTGLAGYWDF
. | TRBJ2-3 | . | TRBV15 | TGTGCCGCAGCGGGCAGACGCACAGATACGCAGTATTTT | CAAAGRRTDTQYF